Reported below is one TCR beta chain. Its antigen is still unknown. The sample originates from a study of beta chain features in type 1 diabetes. Overall study: The study found patients and healthy donors alike in age, gender and cell yields.

Germline loops: CDR1 SGHVS, CDR2 FNYEAQ. CDR3 length: 14 amino acids. Germline trimming cut 1 base from V and 4 bases from J; bases unmatched to any gene: 0. Notes on the study in general: Insertions at VDJ junctions were less frequent in type 1 diabetes patients. These patients also deleted more nucleotides at the same junctions. TCRB CDR3 length was moderately but significantly reduced in all four CD4+ subsets of Type 1 diabetes patients.

Reverse transcription of all isolated RNA meant that expressed TCRB transcripts were sequenced. Libraries were prepared by immunoSEQ multiplex PCR; TCRdb keeps only in-frame clonotypes and omits some of them. The sample lists around 300,000 clones, around 15% occurring once. The sample comprised central memory CD4+ T cells from blood. This chain links TRBV7-6 with TRBJ2-3; 9 nucleotides match TRBD1. This clonotype was obtained from a man younger than 45 in good health. CDR3 nucleotides: TGTGCCAGCAGCTTAGGACAGGGGGCAGATACGCAGTATTTT. This gives the protein CASSLGQGADTQYF.